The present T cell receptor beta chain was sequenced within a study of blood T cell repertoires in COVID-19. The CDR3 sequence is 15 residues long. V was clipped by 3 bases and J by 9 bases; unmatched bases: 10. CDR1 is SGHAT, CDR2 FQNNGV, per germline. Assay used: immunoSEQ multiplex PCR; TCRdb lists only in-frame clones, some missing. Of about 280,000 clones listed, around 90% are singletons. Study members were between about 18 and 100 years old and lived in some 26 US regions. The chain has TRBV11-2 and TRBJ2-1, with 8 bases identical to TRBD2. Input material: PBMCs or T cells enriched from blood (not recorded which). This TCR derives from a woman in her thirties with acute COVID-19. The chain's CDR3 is CASSFIAGNRGEQFF. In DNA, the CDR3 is TGTGCCAGCAGCTTTATAGCGGGAAACCGCGGTGAGCAGTTCTTC.